What follows is one T cell receptor (beta chain) and its context. No antigen is known for it. No per-base quality is available; no much larger clone lies one base away. This sample was included in a study of blood T cell repertoires in COVID-19 (TCRdb year 2020). Turning to the overall study: Samples covering the acute and convalescent phases of COVID-19 were provided by collaborators in the United States, Italy and Spain. The material from the prospective study consisted of cDNA or gDNA derived from T cells, B-cell-depleted T cells, or PBMCs. The dataset comprised deeply sampled blood TCRbeta repertoires from subjects exposed to, actively infected with, or recovered from COVID-19. The repertoires were made available in a free public database intended to serve as a resource for research on the immune response to SARS-CoV-2. The samples were drawn from the first 160 participants of the ongoing ImmuneRACE study and from under 1,500 subjects provided by 6 global collaborators. Nearly every sample came with metadata listing a de-identified subject ID, COVID-19 status, age in years and sex. Where available, HLA class I and class II types were taken from metadata supplied by the sample provider and were not determined by assay-based typing.

General study outcomes and caveats: How much clinical and demographic metadata was included differed by source and by participant, and the metadata was provided uncurated.

V is clipped by 8 bases and J by 8 bases, and the sequence between their germline boundaries is 19 bases long. The CDR3 numbers 15 residues from cysteine through phenylalanine. CDR3 DNA only is kept here, 45 bases in frame from base 1. The germline V gene provides CDR1 MDHEN and CDR2 SYDVKM. TCRbeta CDR3 regions were amplified from genomic DNA by means of the immunoSEQ Assay, a bias-controlled multiplex PCR. The paper's processing steps were these. The number of nucleated cells in each sample was estimated by amplification of reference gene primers within the assay. To quantify the absolute abundance of each unique TCRbeta CDR3 rearrangement, sequence reads were collapsed and filtered. Productive Simpson clonality was computed per sample as the square root of Simpson's diversity index over productive rearrangements. TCRdb re-hosts the immuneACCESS table, in-frame sequences only. Its copies lack some clones; in the studies checked, an unresolved V gene accounts for under half of them, and the cause for the rest is not known. V and J calls and clone size follow that table, whereas D and trimming were derived from the DNA. This sample is represented by some 300,000 clones; about nine tenths of them were singletons. The top ten clonotypes cover over 9% of the sample.

Participants in the prospective study were enrolled through a virtual design, were aged roughly 18 to 100 years, and lived in roughly 26 United States geographic areas. To assign participants to cohorts, the prospective study relied on clinical history that participants themselves reported in a screening survey and a study questionnaire. ImmuneRACE Cohort 3 recovered participants were defined by two consecutive negative NP/OP PCR tests, healthcare professional clearance, or symptom resolution. In the prospective study, mobile phlebotomists collected whole blood, serum and a nasopharyngeal or oropharyngeal swab from each participant. Additional blood draws and questionnaires over a 2-month period could optionally be provided by prospective study participants. Before DNA extraction, prospective study blood samples were shipped either frozen or at room temperature.

This TCR derives from a middle-aged woman who had recovered from COVID-19. Sequenced input: PBMCs or T cells enriched from blood (not recorded which). The V and J segments used are TRBV28 and TRBJ1-6; TRBD1 is possibly the D segment (6 matching bases). Here the CDR3 is given as CASLNDGRGDSPLHF. The DNA is as follows: TGTGCCAGCCTAAACGACGGCAGGGGAGATTCACCCCTCCACTTT. When the CDR3 is completed using the reference TRBV28 and TRBJ1-6 genes on either side, the full variable domain is DVKVTQSSRYLVKRTGEKVFLECVQDMDHENMFWYRQDPGLGLRLIYFSYDVKMKEKGDIPEGYSVSREKKERFSLILESASTNQTSMYLCASLNDGRGDSPLHFGNGTRLTVT.